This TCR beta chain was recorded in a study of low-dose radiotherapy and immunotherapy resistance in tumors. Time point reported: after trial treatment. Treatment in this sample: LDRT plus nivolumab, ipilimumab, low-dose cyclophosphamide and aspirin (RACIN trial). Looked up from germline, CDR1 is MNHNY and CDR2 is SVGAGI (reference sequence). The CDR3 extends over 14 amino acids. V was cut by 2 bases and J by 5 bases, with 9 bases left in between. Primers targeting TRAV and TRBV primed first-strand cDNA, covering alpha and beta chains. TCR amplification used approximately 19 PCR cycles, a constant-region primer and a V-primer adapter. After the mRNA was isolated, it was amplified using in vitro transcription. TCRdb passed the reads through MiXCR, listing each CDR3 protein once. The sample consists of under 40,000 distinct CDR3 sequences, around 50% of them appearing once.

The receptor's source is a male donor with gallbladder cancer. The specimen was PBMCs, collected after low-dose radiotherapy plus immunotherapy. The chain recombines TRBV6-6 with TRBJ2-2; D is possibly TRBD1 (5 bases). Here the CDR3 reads CASSYVSGTGELFF. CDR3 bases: TGTGCCAGCAGTTACGTATCAGGGACCGGGGAGCTGTTTTTT.